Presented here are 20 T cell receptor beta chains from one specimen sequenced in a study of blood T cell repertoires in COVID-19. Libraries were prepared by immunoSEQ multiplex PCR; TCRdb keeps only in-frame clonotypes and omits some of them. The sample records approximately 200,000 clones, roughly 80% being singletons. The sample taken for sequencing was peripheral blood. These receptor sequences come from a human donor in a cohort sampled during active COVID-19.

DNA of the CDR3: TGTGCCAGCAGTGACCCCGGGAGAGAGACCCAGTACTTC. It specifies CASSDPGRETQYF. V is TRBV6-4 and J is TRBJ2-5, with D tentatively TRBD2 (6 bases). Trimming left V 2 bases short and J 4 bases short, with 8 bases between. The CDR3 has 13 residues. Germline-derived CDR1 and CDR2 are MRHNA and SNTAGT.

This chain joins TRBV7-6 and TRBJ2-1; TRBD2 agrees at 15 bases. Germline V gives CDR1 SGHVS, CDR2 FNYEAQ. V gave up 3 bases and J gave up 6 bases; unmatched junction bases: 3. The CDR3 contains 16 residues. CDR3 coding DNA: TGTGCCAGCAGCTTGGGGGGACTAGCGGGAGGCAATGAGCAGTTCTTC. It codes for CASSLGGLAGGNEQFF.

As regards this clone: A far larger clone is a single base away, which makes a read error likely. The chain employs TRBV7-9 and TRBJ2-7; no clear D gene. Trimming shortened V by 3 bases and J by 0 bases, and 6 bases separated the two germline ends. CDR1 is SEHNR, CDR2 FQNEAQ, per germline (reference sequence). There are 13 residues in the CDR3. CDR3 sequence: CASSFSDSYEQYF. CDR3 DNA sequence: TGTGCCAGCAGCTTCTCAGACTCCTACGAGCAGTACTTC.

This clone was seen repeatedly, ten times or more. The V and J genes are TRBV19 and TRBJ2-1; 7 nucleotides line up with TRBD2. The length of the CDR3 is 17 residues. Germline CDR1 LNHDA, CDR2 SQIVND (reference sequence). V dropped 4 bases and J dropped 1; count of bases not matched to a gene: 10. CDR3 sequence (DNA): TGTGCCAGTAGTAAGGATTCCGGCGGGAGTTCCTACAATGAGCAGTTCTTC. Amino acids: CASSKDSGGSSYNEQFF.

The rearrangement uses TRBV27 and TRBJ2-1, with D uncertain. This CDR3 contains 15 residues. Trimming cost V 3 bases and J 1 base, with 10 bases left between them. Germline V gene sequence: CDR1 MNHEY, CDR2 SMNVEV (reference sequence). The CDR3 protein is CASSLNGLSYNEQFF. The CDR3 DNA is TGTGCCAGCAGTTTGAATGGGCTGTCCTACAATGAGCAGTTCTTC.

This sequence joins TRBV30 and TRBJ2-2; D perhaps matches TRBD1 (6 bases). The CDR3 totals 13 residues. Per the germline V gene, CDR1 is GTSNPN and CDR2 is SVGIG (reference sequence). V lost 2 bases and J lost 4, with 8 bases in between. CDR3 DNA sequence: TGTGCCTGGAGTTCACAGGGCACCGGGGAGCTGTTTTTT. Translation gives CAWSSQGTGELFF.

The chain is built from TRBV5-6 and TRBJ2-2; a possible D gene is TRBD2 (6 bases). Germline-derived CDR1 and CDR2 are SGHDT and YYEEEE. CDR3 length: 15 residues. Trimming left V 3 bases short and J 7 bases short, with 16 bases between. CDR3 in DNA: TGTGCCAGCAGCTCCCTCGAAAGGGAGGTCGGGGAGCTGTTTTTT. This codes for CASSSLEREVGELFF.

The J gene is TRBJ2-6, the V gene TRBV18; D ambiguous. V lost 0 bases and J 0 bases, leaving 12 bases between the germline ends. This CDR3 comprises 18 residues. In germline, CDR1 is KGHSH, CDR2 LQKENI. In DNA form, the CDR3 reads TGTGCCAGCTCACCACCGGGCAGTCTGTTCTCTGGGGCCAACGTCCTGACTTTC. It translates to CASSPPGSLFSGANVLTF.

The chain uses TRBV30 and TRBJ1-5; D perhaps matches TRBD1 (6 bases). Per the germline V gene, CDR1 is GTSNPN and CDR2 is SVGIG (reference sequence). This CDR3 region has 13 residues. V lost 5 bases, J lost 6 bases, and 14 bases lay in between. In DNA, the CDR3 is TGTGCCTGGTCCAGGGGTCCAAGTCAGCCCCAGCATTTT. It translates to CAWSRGPSQPQHF. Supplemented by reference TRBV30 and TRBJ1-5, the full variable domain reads SQTIHQWPATLVQPVGSPLSLECTVEGTSNPNLYWYRQAAGRGLQLLFYSVGIGQISSEVPQNLSASRPQDRQFILSSKKLLLSDSGFYLCAWSRGPSQPQHFGDGTRLSIL.

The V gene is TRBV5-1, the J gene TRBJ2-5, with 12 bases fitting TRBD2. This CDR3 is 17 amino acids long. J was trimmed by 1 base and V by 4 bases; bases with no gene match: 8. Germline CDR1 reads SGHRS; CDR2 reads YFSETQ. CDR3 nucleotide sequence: TGCGCCAGCAGCCAACTCCGGACTAGCGGGGTCCAAGAGACCCAGTACTTC. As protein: CASSQLRTSGVQETQYF.

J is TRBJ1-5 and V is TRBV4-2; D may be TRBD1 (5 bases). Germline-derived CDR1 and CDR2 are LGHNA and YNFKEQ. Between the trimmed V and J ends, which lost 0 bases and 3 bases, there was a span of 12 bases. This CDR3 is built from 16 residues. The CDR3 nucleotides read TGTGCCAGCAGCCAAGATCAGCAGGGATTCAATCAGCCCCAGCATTTT. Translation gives CASSQDQQGFNQPQHF.

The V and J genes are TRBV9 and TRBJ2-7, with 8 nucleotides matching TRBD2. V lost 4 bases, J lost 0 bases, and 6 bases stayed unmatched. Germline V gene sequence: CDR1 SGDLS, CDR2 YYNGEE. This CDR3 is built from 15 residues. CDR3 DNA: TGTGCCAGCAGCCCAAGGACTAGCCGCTCCTACGAGCAGTACTTC. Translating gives CASSPRTSRSYEQYF.

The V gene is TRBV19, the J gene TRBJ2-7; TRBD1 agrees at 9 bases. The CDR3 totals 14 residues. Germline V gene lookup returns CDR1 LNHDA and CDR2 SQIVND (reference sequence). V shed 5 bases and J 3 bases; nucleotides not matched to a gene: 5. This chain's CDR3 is CASSVGTGLYEQYF. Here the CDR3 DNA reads TGTGCCAGTAGTGTCGGGACAGGGCTCTACGAGCAGTACTTC.

The CDR3 loop reads CASSQNRNEQYF. The CDR3 DNA sequence: TGTGCCAGCAGCCAAAACAGGAACGAGCAGTACTTC. The chain recombines TRBV7-2 with TRBJ2-7; possible D gene TRBD1, 5 bases. With 5 bases removed from V and 5 bases from J, the gap between germline ends came to 10 bases. This CDR3 has 12 amino acids. The germline V gene encodes CDR1 SGHTA and CDR2 FQGNSA.

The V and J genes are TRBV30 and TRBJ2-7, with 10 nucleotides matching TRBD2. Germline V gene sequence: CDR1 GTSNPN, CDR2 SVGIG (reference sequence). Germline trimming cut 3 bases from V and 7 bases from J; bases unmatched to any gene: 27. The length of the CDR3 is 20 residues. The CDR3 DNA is TGTGCCTGGAGACCTATCGGGCCCTTAGGAGCGGGAGGGCCGAGGGAAGAGCAGTACTTC. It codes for CAWRPIGPLGAGGPREEQYF.

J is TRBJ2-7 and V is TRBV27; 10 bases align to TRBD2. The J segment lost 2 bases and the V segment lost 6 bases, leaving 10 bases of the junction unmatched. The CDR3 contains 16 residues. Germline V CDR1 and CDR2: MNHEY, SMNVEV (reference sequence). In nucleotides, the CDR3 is TGTGCCAGCAGCCTTTTCTCTAGCGGGAGTACCTACGAGCAGTACTTC. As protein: CASSLFSSGSTYEQYF.

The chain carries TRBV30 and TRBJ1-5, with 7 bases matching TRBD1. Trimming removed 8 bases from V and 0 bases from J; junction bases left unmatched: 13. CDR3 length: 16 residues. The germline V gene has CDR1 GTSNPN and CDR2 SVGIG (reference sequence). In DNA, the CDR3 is TGTGCCCGTCCAAGACAGGGTAGCTCTAGCAATCAGCCCCAGCATTTT. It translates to CARPRQGSSSNQPQHF.

The CDR3, as DNA: TGTGCCAGCAGCCAACTACCAGGGATTATTGTGAACACTGAAGCTTTCTTT. This encodes CASSQLPGIIVNTEAFF. V and J are TRBV14 and TRBJ1-1, with D perhaps TRBD1 (5 bases). Germline assignment: CDR1 SGHDN and CDR2 FVKESK. The CDR3 loop spans 17 amino acids. V dropped 2 bases and J dropped 0 bases, with 16 bases sitting between them.

Written as DNA, the CDR3 is TGTGCCAGCAGGTACCGGACAGGAGGAGATACGCAGTATTTT. Translating gives CASRYRTGGDTQYF. V usage is TRBV28 and J usage is TRBJ2-3, with 7 nucleotides matching TRBD1. CDR3 length equals 14 residues. CDR1 MDHEN and CDR2 SYDVKM come from the germline V gene. Losses at the gene ends were 6 bases for V and 5 bases for J; bases not matched to a gene: 8.

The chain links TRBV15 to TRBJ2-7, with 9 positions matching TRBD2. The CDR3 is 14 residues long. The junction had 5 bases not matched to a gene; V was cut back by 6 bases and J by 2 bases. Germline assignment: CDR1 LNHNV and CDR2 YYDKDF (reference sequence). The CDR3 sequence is CATRTTSGTYEQYF. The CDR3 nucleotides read TGTGCCACCAGAACGACTAGCGGCACCTACGAGCAGTACTTC.